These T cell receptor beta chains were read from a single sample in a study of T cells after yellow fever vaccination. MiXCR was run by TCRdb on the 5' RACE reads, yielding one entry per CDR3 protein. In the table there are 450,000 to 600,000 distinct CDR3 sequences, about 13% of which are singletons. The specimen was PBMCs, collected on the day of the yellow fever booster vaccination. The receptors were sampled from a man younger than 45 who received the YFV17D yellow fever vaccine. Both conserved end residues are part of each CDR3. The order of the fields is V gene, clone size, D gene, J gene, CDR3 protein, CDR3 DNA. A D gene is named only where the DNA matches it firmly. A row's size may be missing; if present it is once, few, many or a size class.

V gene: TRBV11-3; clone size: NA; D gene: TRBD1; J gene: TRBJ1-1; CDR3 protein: CASSLGQGAVNTEAFF; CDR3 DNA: TGTGCCAGCAGCCTCGGACAGGGGGCCGTGAACACTGAAGCTTTCTTT
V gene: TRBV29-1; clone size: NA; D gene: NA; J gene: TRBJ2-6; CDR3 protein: CSVQSSGANVLTF; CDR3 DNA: TGCAGCGTCCAATCCTCTGGGGCCAACGTCCTGACTTTC
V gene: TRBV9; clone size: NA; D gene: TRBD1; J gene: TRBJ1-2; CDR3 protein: CASSAAQGAYGYTF; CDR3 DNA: TGTGCCAGCAGCGCCGCACAGGGGGCGTATGGCTACACCTTC
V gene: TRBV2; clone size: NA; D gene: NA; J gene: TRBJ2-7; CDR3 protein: CASSRRGSYEQYF; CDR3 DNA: TGTGCCAGCAGCCGCAGGGGCTCCTACGAGCAGTACTTC
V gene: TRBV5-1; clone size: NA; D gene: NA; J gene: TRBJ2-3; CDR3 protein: CASSYGTPDTQYF; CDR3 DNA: TGCGCCAGCAGCTATGGGACGCCGGATACGCAGTATTTT
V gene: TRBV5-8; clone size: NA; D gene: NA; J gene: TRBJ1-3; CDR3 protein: CASSLDSLGNTIYF; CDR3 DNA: TGTGCCAGCAGCTTGGACAGCCTTGGAAACACCATATATTTT
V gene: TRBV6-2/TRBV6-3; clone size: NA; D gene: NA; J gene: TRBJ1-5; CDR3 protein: CASSPPVGADQPQHF; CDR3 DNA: TGTGCCAGCAGTCCGCCGGTCGGGGCAGATCAGCCCCAGCATTTT
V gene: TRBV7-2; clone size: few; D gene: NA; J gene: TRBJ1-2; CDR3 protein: CASSPVGGNYGYTF; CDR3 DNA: TGTGCCAGCAGCCCCGTGGGGGGTAACTATGGCTACACCTTC
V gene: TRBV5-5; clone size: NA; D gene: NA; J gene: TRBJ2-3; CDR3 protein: CASSLVIARTDTQYF; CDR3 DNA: TGTGCCAGCAGCTTGGTGATCGCCCGGACTGATACGCAGTATTTT
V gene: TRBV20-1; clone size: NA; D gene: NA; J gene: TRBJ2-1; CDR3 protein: CSASLVGVNEQFF; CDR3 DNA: TGCAGTGCTAGCTTGGTAGGAGTCAATGAGCAGTTCTTC
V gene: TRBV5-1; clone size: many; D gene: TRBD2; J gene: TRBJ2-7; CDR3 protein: CASSSSGTYEQYF; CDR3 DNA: TGCGCCAGCAGTTCTAGCGGAACCTACGAGCAGTACTTC
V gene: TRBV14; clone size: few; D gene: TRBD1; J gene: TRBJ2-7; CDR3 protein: CASSYTGDYYEQYF; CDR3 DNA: TGTGCCAGCAGCTACACAGGGGATTACTACGAGCAGTACTTC
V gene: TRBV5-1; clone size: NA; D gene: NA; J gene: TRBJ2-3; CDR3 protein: CASSHNREDTQYF; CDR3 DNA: TGCGCCAGCAGCCACAACAGGGAAGATACGCAGTATTTT
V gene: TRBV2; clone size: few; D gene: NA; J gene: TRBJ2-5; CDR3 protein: CAGDQGLQPETQYF; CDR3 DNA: TGTGCCGGTGATCAGGGATTGCAACCGGAGACCCAGTACTTC